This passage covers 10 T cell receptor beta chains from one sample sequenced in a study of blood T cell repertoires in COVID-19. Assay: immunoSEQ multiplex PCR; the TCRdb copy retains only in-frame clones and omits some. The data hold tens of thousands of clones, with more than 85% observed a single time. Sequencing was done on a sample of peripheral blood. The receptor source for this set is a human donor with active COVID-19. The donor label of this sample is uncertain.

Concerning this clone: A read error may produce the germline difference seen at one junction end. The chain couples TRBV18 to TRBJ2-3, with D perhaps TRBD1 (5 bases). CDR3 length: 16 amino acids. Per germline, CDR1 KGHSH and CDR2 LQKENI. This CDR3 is CASSPRQWQSTDTQYF. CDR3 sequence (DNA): TGTGCCAGCTCGCCACGACAGTGGCAAAGCACAGATACGCAGTATTTT.

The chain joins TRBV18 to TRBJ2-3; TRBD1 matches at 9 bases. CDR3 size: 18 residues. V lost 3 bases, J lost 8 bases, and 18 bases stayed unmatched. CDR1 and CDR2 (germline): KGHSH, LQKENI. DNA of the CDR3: TGTGCCAGCTCACCCCGCGGGGACAGGGTCTCTCTAGGACCTACGCAGTATTTT. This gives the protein CASSPRGDRVSLGPTQYF.

The CDR3 is CASIGGQRVPGEKLFF. The CDR3 region has the DNA TGTGCCAGCATCGGCGGCCAGAGGGTACCGGGGGAAAAACTGTTTTTT. The rearrangement links TRBV28 to TRBJ1-4; D uncertain. The germline V gene encodes CDR1 MDHEN and CDR2 SYDVKM. Trimming left V 7 bases short and J 8 bases short, with 23 bases between. The CDR3 has 16 amino acids.

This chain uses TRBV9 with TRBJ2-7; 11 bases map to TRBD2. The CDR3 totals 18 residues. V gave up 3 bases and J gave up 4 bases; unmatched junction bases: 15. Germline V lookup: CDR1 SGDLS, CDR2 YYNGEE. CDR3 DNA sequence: TGTGCCAGCAGCGGGGGTAAACCGCCGGGACTAGCGGTTTACGAGCAGTACTTC. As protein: CASSGGKPPGLAVYEQYF.

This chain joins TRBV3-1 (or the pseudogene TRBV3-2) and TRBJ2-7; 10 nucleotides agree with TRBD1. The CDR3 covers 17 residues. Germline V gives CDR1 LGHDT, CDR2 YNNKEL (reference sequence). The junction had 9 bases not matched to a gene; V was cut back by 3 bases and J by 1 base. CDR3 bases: TGTGCCAGCAGCCACATGACAGGGGGCGCAGGTTCCTACGAGCAGTACTTC. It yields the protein CASSHMTGGAGSYEQYF.

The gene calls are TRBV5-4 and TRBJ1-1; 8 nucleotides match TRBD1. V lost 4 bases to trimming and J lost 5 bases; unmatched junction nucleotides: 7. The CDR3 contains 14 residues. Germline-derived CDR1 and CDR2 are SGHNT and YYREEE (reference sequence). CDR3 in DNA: TGTGCCAGCAGCCCAGGGGGCTCGGGTACTGAAGCTTTCTTT. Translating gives CASSPGGSGTEAFF. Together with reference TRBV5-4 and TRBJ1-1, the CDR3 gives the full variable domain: ETGVTQSPTHLIKTRGQQVTLRCSSQSGHNTVSWYQQALGQGPQFIFQYYREEENGRGNFPPRFSGLQFPNYSSELNVNALELDDSALYLCASSPGGSGTEAFFGQGTRLTVV.

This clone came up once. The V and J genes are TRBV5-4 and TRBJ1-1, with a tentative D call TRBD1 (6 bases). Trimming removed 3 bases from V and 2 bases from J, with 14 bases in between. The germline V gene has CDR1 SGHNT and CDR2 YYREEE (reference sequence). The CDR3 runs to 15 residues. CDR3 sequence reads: CASSSQGPLNTEAFF. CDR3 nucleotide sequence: TGTGCCAGCAGCTCACAGGGCCCATTAAACACTGAAGCTTTCTTT.

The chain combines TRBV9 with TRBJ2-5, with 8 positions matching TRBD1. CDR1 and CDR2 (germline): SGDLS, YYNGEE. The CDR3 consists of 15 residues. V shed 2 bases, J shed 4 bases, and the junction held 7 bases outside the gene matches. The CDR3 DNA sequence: TGTGCCAGCAGCGTCTCAGGACAGGGATCAGAGACCCAGTACTTC. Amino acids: CASSVSGQGSETQYF.

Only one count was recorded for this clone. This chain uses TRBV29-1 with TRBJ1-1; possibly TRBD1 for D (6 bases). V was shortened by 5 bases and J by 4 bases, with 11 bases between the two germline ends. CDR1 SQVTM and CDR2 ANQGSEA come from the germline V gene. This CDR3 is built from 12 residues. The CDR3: CSVYGQLTEAFF. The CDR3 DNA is TGCAGCGTTTATGGACAGCTCACTGAAGCTTTCTTT.

CDR3 in DNA: TGCGCCAGCAGCTCCCGCCTGGCCCATGCGAACACCGGGGAGCTGTTTTTT. This codes for CASSSRLAHANTGELFF. This chain links TRBV4-1 with TRBJ2-2; no clear D gene. The germline CDR1 and CDR2 sequences are MGHRA and YSYEKL. V lost 5 bases, J lost 0 bases, and 16 bases lay in between. The CDR3 runs to 17 residues.